A single TCR beta chain is shown here with its context. Its antigen is as yet unknown. Clones were read by immunoSEQ multiplex PCR, and TCRdb kept only the in-frame ones, dropping some. The data hold over 100,000 clones, with approximately 94% observed a single time. Autoimmune disease history or systemic immunosuppression meant exclusion. These data are taken from a study of OX40 agonist ivuxolimab in advanced cancers. Study-level background: Six ivuxolimab dose levels, 0.01 to 10 mg/kg, were given intravenously every 2 weeks. Three individuals attained partial responses, comprising one hepatocellular carcinoma case and two cutaneous melanoma cases. General study points: With doses of 0.1-3.0 mg/kg, partial responders showed among the lowest clonal expansion.

Per the germline V gene, CDR1 is SEHNR and CDR2 is FQNEAQ (reference sequence). This CDR3 is 15 amino acids long. The germline V and J ends were trimmed by 5 bases and 2 bases, with 15 bases remaining between them. The chain employs TRBV7-9 and TRBJ2-5; TRBD2 is a possible D gene (5 bases). The clonotype originates from an adult with an advanced solid tumor such as melanoma, head and neck, liver or kidney cancer. The source was CD4+ or CD8+ T cells sorted from blood, collected in a trial of the OX40 agonist ivuxolimab. CDR3 sequence: CASSPAGRQQETQYF. CDR3 bases: TGTGCCAGCAGCCCGGCGGGCAGGCAGCAAGAGACCCAGTACTTC. Using reference TRBV7-9 and TRBJ2-5 for the parts outside the CDR3, the full variable domain is DTGVSQNPRHKITKRGQNVTFRCDPISEHNRLYWYRQTLGQGPEFLTYFQNEAQLEKSRLLSDRFSAERPKGSFSTLEIQRTEQGDSAMYLCASSPAGRQQETQYFGPGTRLLVL.